This entry concerns a single T cell receptor beta chain. It has no known antigen specificity. Base qualities were left out, and no much larger clone turns up one base away. Other DNA sequences in the same sample also yield this CDR3. The sample belongs to a study of T cell responses to AZD1222 COVID-19 vaccine (dated by TCRdb to the early 2020s). Regarding the complete study: TCR sequencing covered roughly 230 trial participants: about 210 given two doses of AZD1222 and 26 given two doses of MenACWY control vaccine. Trial participants were enrolled into age subgroups of 18-55, 56-69 and 70-plus years, which contained about 150, 28 and 57 TCR-sequenced participants, respectively.

The paper as a whole reports these results and caveats: The 56-69-year group was small, and its depth increase did not reach significance, likely because of low power. Reportedly, close to half of the unique spike-specific TCRs recognized epitopes lying outside the regions that are mutated in the B.1.351 and B.1.1.7 variants. Participants were mostly white British, with more females than males. The authors suggested clonal diversity may have been underestimated. After two AZD1222 doses, both the breadth and the depth of spike-specific TCRs were significantly higher than at day 0 and than in MenACWY recipients. Conclusions about previously exposed vaccinees are limited because only six or seven AZD1222 recipients were SARS-CoV-2 seropositive at baseline. No day 14 peak-response samples were available, so repertoires were characterized only after the peak T cell response. Vaccine-associated CD4 TCRs spanned the whole spike protein, with dominant responses in regions 160-218 and 743-854.

The time point label here, explained by the study, means: about 28 days (+/-7) after the second vaccine dose. Because spike-specific TCR depth and breadth did not differ between the two schedules, AZD1222 recipients who got a second dose at roughly 4 weeks were pooled with those who got a second dose at roughly 12 weeks. Vaccinee samples were obtained from the UK trials COV001 and COV002, which included a single-blind randomized controlled phase 2/3 trial of AZD1222 (ChAdOx1 nCoV-19) in healthy adults. For TCRbeta chain sequencing, PBMC samples were collected from trial participants at day 0 and at day 28 after the second dose. The CDR3 regions of human TCRbeta chains were analyzed by immunosequencing. In the paper's pipeline: TCRs in the repertoires were matched against a reference library of SARS-CoV-2-specific TCRs that had been generated with the MIRA antigen-specificity platform. Breadth was defined as the fraction of unique TCRs that were SARS-CoV-2-associated, and depth was defined as the fraction of total T cells that were SARS-CoV-2-associated. Each spike-specific TCR was assigned to its reactive spike region and to a CD4 or CD8 class using the MIRA data. Log10-transformed breadth and depth values were compared by one-way ANOVA with Sidak's multiple comparisons tests. TCRdb obtained this table from immuneACCESS and retained in-frame rearrangements with V and J assigned. These tables miss some clones; where compared with another copy, unresolved V genes account for less than half of the shortfall, and the remainder is unexplained. Clone size and V and J calls were adopted from that table, with D and trimming inferred from the DNA. This sample lists 110,000 to 150,000 clones; 80% to 95% were detected once. The top ten clonotypes cover roughly 3.5% of the sample.

The CDR3 starts with the cysteine, ends with the phenylalanine, and has 13 residues. Only the CDR3 part of the read is kept: 39 bases, read in frame from the first base. The trim is 7 bases for V and 0 bases for J, with a gap of 7 bases between the germline ends. Via the germline V gene, CDR1 is SNHLY and CDR2 FYNNEI. The rearrangement combines TRBV2 with TRBJ1-5; no D gene can be assigned with confidence. Source: peripheral blood, taken 28 days after the second AZD1222 dose. The TCR comes from an adult who received the AZD1222 COVID-19 vaccine. The CDR3 sequence is CASKGSSNQPQHF. The sequenced DNA: TGTGCCAGCAAGGGCAGTAGCAATCAGCCCCAGCATTTT.